The clone carrying this T cell receptor beta chain has only a few counts. Antigen specificity is unknown. This CDR3 spans 13 amino acids. Germline V gives CDR1 SGHDT, CDR2 YYEEEE. Between the trimmed V and J ends, which lost 0 bases and 6 bases, there was a span of 6 bases. The data belong to a study of CD8 T cells in ankylosing spondylitis. The study, taken as a whole, reports: Characteristic of ankylosing spondylitis blood, it appeared, was a TCR beta motif comprising about eight highly homologous variants. In synovial fluid and blood from reactive arthritis, some motif variants were previously reported.

TCR beta libraries were made by quantitative 5'-RACE with molecular barcodes. A single record per CDR3 protein comes from TCRdb applying MiXCR to the 5' RACE reads. Of about 340,000 distinct CDR3 sequences in the sample, 20% were seen once. The rearrangement links TRBV5-6 to TRBJ2-2; D gene unclear. The material sequenced was blood, either unsorted or a sorted T cell fraction (not recorded which). This TCR derives from a male donor with ankylosing spondylitis or in good health (not recorded which). The CDR3: CASSLDSSGELFF. The DNA for the CDR3 is TGTGCCAGCAGCTTGGACAGCTCCGGGGAGCTGTTTTTT. Full variable domain (missing parts from reference TRBV5-6 and TRBJ2-2): DAGVTQSPTHLIKTRGQQVTLRCSPKSGHDTVSWYQQALGQGPQFIFQYYEEEERQRGNFPDRFSGHQFPNYSSELNVNALLLGDSALYLCASSLDSSGELFFGEGSRLTVL.